Below, one TCR beta chain is given with its context. Its cognate antigen is unknown. Prior to sequencing, the ViraFEST assay stimulated PBMC with viral peptide pools, which expanded the antigen-specific CD4+ T cells. With about ten days of culture completed, CD4+ T cells were isolated. Vaccination of participants consisted of two doses of either the BNT162b2 or mRNA-1273 vaccine. The method was immunoSEQ multiplex PCR; TCRdb's version includes in-frame clones alone and lacks a portion of them. The data hold over 50,000 clones, with roughly 72% observed a single time. This entry belongs to a study of vaccination effects on CD4 cells after COVID-19. Whole-study context: Post-vaccine draws lagged the second dose by a median of 72 days.

CDR1 SGHTA and CDR2 FQGTGA come from the germline V gene. Trimming stripped 5 bases from V and 1 base from J, with 11 bases between. This CDR3 contains 14 residues. The source was CD4+ T cells from PBMCs cultured with HCoV-229E spike peptides, collected after COVID-19 vaccination. This chain uses TRBV7-3 with TRBJ1-1, with a possible D match to TRBD1 (5 bases). The sequence was obtained from a human donor who received a COVID-19 vaccine. The CDR3, as DNA: TGTGCCAGCAGCCCCTCGGGGGGGAACACTGAAGCTTTCTTT. This gives the protein CASSPSGGNTEAFF.